The 22 T cell receptor beta chains listed next were all sequenced from one sample in a study of cytomegalovirus exposure and HLA in healthy donors. It was with 60 Vbeta and 13 Jbeta primers that the PCR ran. The method was immunoSEQ multiplex PCR; TCRdb's version includes in-frame clones alone and lacks a portion of them. The profile shows roughly 100,000 clones, roughly 85% of them singletons. The sample taken for sequencing was PBMCs. Every receptor here comes from a man aged 40-49 years in good health and CMV-seronegative.

The chain is built from TRBV29-1 and TRBJ2-3; 9 nucleotides agree with TRBD1. This CDR3 contains 14 residues. Germline V gene sequence: CDR1 SQVTM, CDR2 ANQGSEA. V lost 4 bases and J lost 3; bases outside the gene matches: 5. CDR3 nucleotides: TGCAGCGTTGCCGGGACAGGGAGTACAGATACGCAGTATTTT. Translation gives CSVAGTGSTDTQYF.

This clone has only a few counts. The rearrangement links TRBV11-2 to TRBJ2-5, with D possibly TRBD1 on 5 matching bases. The V gene lost 5 bases and the J gene lost 7 bases, with 17 bases spanning the gap. The V gene's germline CDR1 is SGHAT and CDR2 FQNNGV. This CDR3 is built from 14 residues. The DNA for the CDR3 is TGTGCCAGCAGCCACAAGACAGTTGTTGCGACCCAGTACTTC. It specifies CASSHKTVVATQYF.

The V call is TRBV2, the J call TRBJ1-2; 7 bases match TRBD1. Looked up from germline, CDR1 is SNHLY and CDR2 is FYNNEI. This CDR3 comprises 15 residues. V was pared by 3 bases and J by 4 bases, with 8 bases of the junction left unmatched. Written as DNA, the CDR3 is TGTGCCAGCAGTGAGACAGGGATGCTCGGCTATGGCTACACCTTC. Its protein is CASSETGMLGYGYTF.

This chain uses TRBV7-3 with TRBJ2-2, with 7 bases that match TRBD1. The CDR3 consists of 16 residues. Trimming cost V 2 bases and J 8 bases; bases outside gene matches: 11. Looked up from germline, CDR1 is SGHTA and CDR2 is FQGTGA. CDR3 loop: CASSLPDRVLIGELFF. CDR3 DNA sequence: TGTGCCAGCAGCTTACCAGACAGGGTCCTGATAGGGGAGCTGTTTTTT.

This rearrangement joins TRBV5-4 to TRBJ2-1, with a weak D call TRBD1 (5 bases). CDR3 length: 14 amino acids. V lost 3 bases and J lost 8, with 15 bases in between. Germline V lookup: CDR1 SGHNT, CDR2 YYREEE (reference sequence). CDR3 in amino acids: CASSSDIILYEQFF. The DNA for the CDR3 is TGTGCCAGCAGCTCGGACATAATCCTCTATGAGCAGTTCTTC.

CDR3 coding DNA: TGTGCCAGCAGCTTATCCCCACAGTTCACATCCTACGAGCAGTACTTC. Translating it yields CASSLSPQFTSYEQYF. The chain recombines TRBV7-9 with TRBJ2-7, with D unresolved. There are 16 residues in the CDR3. The V gene lost 2 bases and the J gene lost 1 base, with 15 bases spanning the gap. From germline, CDR1 is SEHNR and CDR2 FQNEAQ (reference sequence).

The rearrangement links TRBV5-1 to TRBJ1-3; no clear D. CDR3 length: 16 residues. Trimming removed 4 bases at V and 0 bases at J, with 14 bases between. Per the germline V gene, CDR1 is SGHRS and CDR2 is YFSETQ. The CDR3 here is CASSPEVGYSGNTIYF. The DNA of the CDR3 is TGCGCCAGCAGCCCGGAGGTCGGCTACTCTGGAAACACCATATATTTT. Full variable domain (missing parts from reference TRBV5-1 and TRBJ1-3): KAGVTQTPRYLIKTRGQQVTLSCSPISGHRSVSWYQQTPGQGLQFLFEYFSETQRNKGNFPGRFSGRQFSNSRSEMNVSTLELGDSALYLCASSPEVGYSGNTIYFGEGSWLTVV.

The V gene is TRBV9, the J gene TRBJ1-1; TRBD1 aligns across 8 bases. CDR1 and CDR2 from the germline V gene are SGDLS and YYNGEE. Trimming cost V 4 bases and J 5 bases; bases outside gene matches: 10. The CDR3 runs 15 residues. The DNA of the CDR3 is TGTGCCAGCAGCACTATTGACAGGGGACGAACTGAAGCTTTCTTT. This sequence encodes CASSTIDRGRTEAFF. Together with reference TRBV9 and TRBJ1-1, the CDR3 gives the full variable domain: DSGVTQTPKHLITATGQRVTLRCSPRSGDLSVYWYQQSLDQGLQFLIQYYNGEERAKGNILERFSAQQFPDLHSELNLSSLELGDSALYFCASSTIDRGRTEAFFGQGTRLTVV.

The V gene is TRBV28, the J gene TRBJ2-1, with D tentatively TRBD2 (5 bases). Germline CDR1 is MDHEN and CDR2 is SYDVKM. With 3 bases removed from V and 9 bases from J, the gap between germline ends came to 6 bases. CDR3 length: 11 amino acids. The CDR3 bases are TGTGCCAGCAGTTTCCGGGGTGAGCAGTTCTTC. Protein product: CASSFRGEQFF.

CDR3 DNA: TGTGCCAGTAGTACCTTGACTAGCCGACCGGATACGCAGTATTTT. This translates into CASSTLTSRPDTQYF. The V and J genes are TRBV19 and TRBJ2-3, with 7 bases that match TRBD2. The CDR3 runs 15 residues. V lost 4 bases and J lost 6; bases outside the gene matches: 10. Germline V CDR1 and CDR2: LNHDA, SQIVND (reference sequence). Drawing the rest from reference TRBV19 and TRBJ2-3, the complete variable domain is DGGITQSPKYLFRKEGQNVTLSCEQNLNHDAMYWYRQDPGQGLRLIYYSQIVNDFQKGDIAEGYSVSREKKESFPLTVTSAQKNPTAFYLCASSTLTSRPDTQYFGPGTRLTVL.

V gene TRBV11-2 combines with J gene TRBJ2-7, with 7 bases fitting TRBD1. This CDR3 spans 14 amino acids. Trimming cost V 7 bases and J 3 bases; bases outside gene matches: 9. Germline assignment: CDR1 SGHAT and CDR2 FQNNGV. CDR3 residues: CASTHSTGVYEQYF. The CDR3 nucleotides are TGTGCCAGCACCCATAGTACAGGGGTCTACGAGCAGTACTTC.

This rearrangement joins TRBV7-3 to TRBJ1-2; D may be TRBD1 (6 bases). Germline lookup yields CDR1 SGHTA and CDR2 FQGTGA. The CDR3 consists of 15 residues. V lost 5 bases to trimming and J lost 7 bases, with 20 bases between them. CDR3 protein: CASSPAARGVGGYTF. CDR3 nucleotides: TGTGCCAGCAGCCCAGCTGCCAGGGGTGTAGGTGGCTACACCTTC.

The V call is TRBV19, the J call TRBJ2-1; TRBD2 might be the D (6 bases). CDR1 LNHDA and CDR2 SQIVND come from the germline V gene (reference sequence). CDR3 length equals 17 residues. The V end was cut by 8 bases, the J end by 5 bases, with 25 bases between. CDR3 sequence reads: CASAWLVAGRINNEQFF. As DNA, the CDR3 is TGTGCCAGTGCTTGGTTGGTGGCGGGGCGGATTAACAATGAGCAGTTCTTC.

This clone was picked up a small number of times. V is TRBV18 and J is TRBJ2-2, with D perhaps TRBD1 (5 bases). From germline, CDR1 is KGHSH and CDR2 LQKENI. The CDR3 runs to 13 residues. The germline V and J ends were trimmed by 6 bases and 4 bases, with 9 bases remaining between them. The DNA of the CDR3 is TGTGCCAGCTCGCCGGACATCACCGGGGAGCTGTTTTTT. Amino acids: CASSPDITGELFF.

This chain joins TRBV2 and TRBJ2-7; TRBD1 matches at 9 bases. This CDR3 contains 15 residues. Germline trimming cut 7 bases from V and 1 base from J; bases unmatched to any gene: 8. CDR1 and CDR2 from the germline V gene are SNHLY and FYNNEI. The CDR3 reads CASTYGTGPSYEQYF. The CDR3 bases are TGTGCCAGCACCTACGGGACAGGGCCTTCCTACGAGCAGTACTTC. The variable domain in full, completed from reference TRBV2 and TRBJ2-7, reads EPEVTQTPSHQVTQMGQEVILRCVPISNHLYFYWYRQILGQKVEFLVSFYNNEISEKSEIFDDQFSVERPDGSNFTLKIRSTKLEDSAMYFCASTYGTGPSYEQYFGPGTRLTVT.

The V gene is TRBV11-1, the J gene TRBJ2-7, with a weak D call TRBD1 (7 bases). Trimming took off 4 bases at V and 0 bases at J, with 16 bases between the two ends. This CDR3 is built from 16 residues. Germline CDR1 and CDR2: SGHAT and FQDESV (reference sequence). CDR3 residues: CASSSQGGLYSYEQYF. In DNA form, the CDR3 reads TGTGCCAGCAGCTCGCAGGGGGGACTCTACTCCTACGAGCAGTACTTC.

V usage is TRBV2 and J usage is TRBJ1-2; D might be TRBD1 (5 bases). The CDR3 is 12 residues long. The germline V and J ends were trimmed by 6 bases and 8 bases, with 13 bases remaining between them. Germline values: CDR1 SNHLY, CDR2 FYNNEI. This chain's CDR3 is CASRGGREGYTF. As DNA, the CDR3 is TGTGCCAGCAGGGGGGGGAGGGAAGGCTACACCTTC.

The chain combines TRBV18 with TRBJ2-3; 7 positions agree with TRBD2. The CDR3 runs 13 residues. V lost 3 bases, J lost 3 bases, and 0 bases stayed unmatched. The germline V gene encodes CDR1 KGHSH and CDR2 LQKENI. The DNA of the CDR3 is TGTGCCAGCTCACCCGGGGGGACAGATACGCAGTATTTT. Amino acids: CASSPGGTDTQYF.

This chain connects TRBV6-5 to TRBJ1-2; 8 nucleotides match TRBD1. This CDR3 is 13 amino acids long. The germline gives CDR1 MNHEY, CDR2 SVGAGI. Germline trimming cut 8 bases from V and 2 bases from J; bases unmatched to any gene: 4. CDR3 nucleotides: TGTGCCAGCGGACAGGGAAGAAACTATGGCTACACCTTC. Translated: CASGQGRNYGYTF.

V gene TRBV7-3 combines with J gene TRBJ1-2; D is ambiguous. V gave up 4 bases and J gave up 4 bases, with 7 bases separating them. CDR3 length equals 12 residues. CDR1 and CDR2 (germline): SGHTA, FQGTGA. The CDR3 nucleotides read TGTGCCAGCAGCTCCGGGATCTATGGCTACACCTTC. The encoded protein is CASSSGIYGYTF.

The chain combines TRBV11-2 with TRBJ1-1; D call uncertain. Germline V gene sequence: CDR1 SGHAT, CDR2 FQNNGV. There are 16 residues in the CDR3. Trimming shortened V by 1 base and J by 2 bases, and 14 bases separated the two germline ends. The CDR3 coding sequence is TGTGCCAGCAGCTTAGGTCACTACACTAGAAACACTGAAGCTTTCTTT. As protein: CASSLGHYTRNTEAFF.

The rearrangement joins TRBV9 to TRBJ2-5, with TRBD1 identical over 10 bases. Germline trimming cut 0 bases from V and 3 bases from J; bases unmatched to any gene: 2. Germline V gene lookup returns CDR1 SGDLS and CDR2 YYNGEE. This CDR3 is built from 15 residues. Here the CDR3 DNA reads TGTGCCAGCAGCGTAGAGGGGACAGGGGAAGAGACCCAGTACTTC. This gives the protein CASSVEGTGEETQYF.